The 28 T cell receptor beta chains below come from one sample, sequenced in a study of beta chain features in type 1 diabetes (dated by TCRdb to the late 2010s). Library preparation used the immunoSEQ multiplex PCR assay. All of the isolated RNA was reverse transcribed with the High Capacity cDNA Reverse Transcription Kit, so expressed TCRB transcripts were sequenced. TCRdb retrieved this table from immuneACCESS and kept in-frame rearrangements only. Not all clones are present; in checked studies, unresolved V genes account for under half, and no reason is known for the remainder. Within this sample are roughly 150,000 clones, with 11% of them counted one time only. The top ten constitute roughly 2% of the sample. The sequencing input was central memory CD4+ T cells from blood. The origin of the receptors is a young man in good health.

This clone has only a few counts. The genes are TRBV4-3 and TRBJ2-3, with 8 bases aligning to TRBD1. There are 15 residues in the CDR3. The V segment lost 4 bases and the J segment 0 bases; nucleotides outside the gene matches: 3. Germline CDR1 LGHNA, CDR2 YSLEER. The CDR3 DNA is TGCGCCAGCAGCCCAGGACAGGGAAGCACAGATACGCAGTATTTT. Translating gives CASSPGQGSTDTQYF.

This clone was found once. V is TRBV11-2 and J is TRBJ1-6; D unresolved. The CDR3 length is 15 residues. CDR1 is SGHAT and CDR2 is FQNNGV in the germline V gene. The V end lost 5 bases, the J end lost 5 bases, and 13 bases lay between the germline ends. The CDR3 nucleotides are TGTGCCAGCAGCCCTCTGGACCGAGATAATTCACCCCTCCACTTT. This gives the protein CASSPLDRDNSPLHF. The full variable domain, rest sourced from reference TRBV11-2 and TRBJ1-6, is EAGVAQSPRYKIIEKRQSVAFWCNPISGHATLYWYQQILGQGPKLLIQFQNNGVVDDSQLPKDRFSAERLKGVDSTLKIQPAKLEDSAVYLCASSPLDRDNSPLHFGNGTRLTVT.

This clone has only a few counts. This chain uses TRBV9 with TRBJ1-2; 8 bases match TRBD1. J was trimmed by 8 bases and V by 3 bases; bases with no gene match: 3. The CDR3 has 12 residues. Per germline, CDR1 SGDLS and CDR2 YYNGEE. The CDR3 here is CASSAAGGGYTF. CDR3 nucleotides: TGTGCCAGCAGCGCAGCAGGGGGCGGCTACACCTTC.

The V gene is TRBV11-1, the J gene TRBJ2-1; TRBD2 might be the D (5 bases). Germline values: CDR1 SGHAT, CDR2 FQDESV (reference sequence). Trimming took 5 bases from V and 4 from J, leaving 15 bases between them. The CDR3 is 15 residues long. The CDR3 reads CASSHPGGGYNEQFF. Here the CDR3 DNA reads TGTGCCAGCAGCCACCCAGGAGGCGGTTACAATGAGCAGTTCTTC.

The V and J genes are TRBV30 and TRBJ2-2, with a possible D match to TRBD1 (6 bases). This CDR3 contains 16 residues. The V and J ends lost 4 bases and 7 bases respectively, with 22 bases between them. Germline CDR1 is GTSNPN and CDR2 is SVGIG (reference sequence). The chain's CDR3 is CAWTPPGRGSYGELFF. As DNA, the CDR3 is TGTGCCTGGACCCCACCGGGAAGGGGGTCCTACGGGGAGCTGTTTTTT. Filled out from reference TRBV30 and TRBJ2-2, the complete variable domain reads SQTIHQWPATLVQPVGSPLSLECTVEGTSNPNLYWYRQAAGRGLQLLFYSVGIGQISSEVPQNLSASRPQDRQFILSSKKLLLSDSGFYLCAWTPPGRGSYGELFFGEGSRLTVL.

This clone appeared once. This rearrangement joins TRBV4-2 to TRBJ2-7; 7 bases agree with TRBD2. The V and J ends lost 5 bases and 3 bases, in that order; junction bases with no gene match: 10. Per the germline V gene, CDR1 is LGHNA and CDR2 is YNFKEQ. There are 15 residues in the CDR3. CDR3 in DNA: TGTGCCAGCAGCTCGCGGGGGTCTAGCGGCTACGAGCAGTACTTC. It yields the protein CASSSRGSSGYEQYF.

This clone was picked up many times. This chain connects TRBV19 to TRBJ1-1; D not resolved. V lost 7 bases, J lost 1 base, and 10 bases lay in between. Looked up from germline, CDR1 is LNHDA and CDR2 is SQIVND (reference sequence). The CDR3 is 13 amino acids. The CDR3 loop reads CASTESGNTEAFF. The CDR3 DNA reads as TGTGCCAGTACCGAATCGGGGAACACTGAAGCTTTCTTT.

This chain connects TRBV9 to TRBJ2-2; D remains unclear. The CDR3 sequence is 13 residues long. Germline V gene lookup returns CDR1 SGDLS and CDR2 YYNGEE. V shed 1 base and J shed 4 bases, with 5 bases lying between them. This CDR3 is CASSVTLTGELFF. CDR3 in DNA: TGTGCCAGCAGCGTAACGCTCACCGGGGAGCTGTTTTTT.

CDR3 DNA: TGCAGTGGTATCCAAGTTGAGACCCAGTACTTC. It is translated as CSGIQVETQYF. The chain carries TRBV20-1 and TRBJ2-5; D remains unclear. CDR3 length equals 11 residues. The V gene's germline CDR1 is DFQATT and CDR2 SNEGSKA (reference sequence). Trimming cost V 7 bases and J 5 bases, with 11 bases left between them.

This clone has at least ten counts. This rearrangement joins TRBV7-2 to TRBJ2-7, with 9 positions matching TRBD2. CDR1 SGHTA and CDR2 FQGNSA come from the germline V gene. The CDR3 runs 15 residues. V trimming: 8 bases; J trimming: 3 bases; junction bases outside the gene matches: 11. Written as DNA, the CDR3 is TGTGCCAGCTCCGGGAGTACTAGCGGGTACTACGAGCAGTACTTC. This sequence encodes CASSGSTSGYYEQYF.

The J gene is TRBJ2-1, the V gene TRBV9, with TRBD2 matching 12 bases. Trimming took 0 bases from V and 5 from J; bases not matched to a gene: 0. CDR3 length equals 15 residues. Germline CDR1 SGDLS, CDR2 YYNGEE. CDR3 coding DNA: TGTGCCAGCAGCGTAGGGACTAGCGGGAACAATGAGCAGTTCTTC. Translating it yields CASSVGTSGNNEQFF.

This CDR3 reads CASSPPVGNEKLFF. The CDR3 DNA sequence: TGTGCCAGCAGCCCACCAGTGGGTAATGAAAAACTGTTTTTT. This sequence joins TRBV7-9 and TRBJ1-4; D is undetermined. CDR3 length equals 14 residues. The germline gives CDR1 SEHNR, CDR2 FQNEAQ (reference sequence). V was shortened by 5 bases and J by 4 bases, with 11 bases between the two germline ends.

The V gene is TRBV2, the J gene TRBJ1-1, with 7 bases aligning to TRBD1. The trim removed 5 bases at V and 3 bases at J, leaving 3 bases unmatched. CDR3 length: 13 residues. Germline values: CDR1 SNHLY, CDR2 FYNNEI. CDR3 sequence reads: CASSLQGDTEAFF. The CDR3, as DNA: TGTGCCAGCAGTCTTCAGGGGGACACTGAAGCTTTCTTT.

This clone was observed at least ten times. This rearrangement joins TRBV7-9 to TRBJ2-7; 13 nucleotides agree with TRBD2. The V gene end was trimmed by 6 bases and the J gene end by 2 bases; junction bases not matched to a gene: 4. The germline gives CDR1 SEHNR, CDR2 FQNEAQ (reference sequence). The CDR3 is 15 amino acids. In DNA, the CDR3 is TGTGCCAGCAGTTTGACTAGCGGGAGGACCTACGAGCAGTACTTC. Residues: CASSLTSGRTYEQYF.

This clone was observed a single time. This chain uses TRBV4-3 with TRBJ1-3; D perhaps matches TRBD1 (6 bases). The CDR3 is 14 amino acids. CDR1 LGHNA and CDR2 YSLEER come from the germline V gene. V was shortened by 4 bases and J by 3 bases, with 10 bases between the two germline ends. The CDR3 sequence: CASSRYRDGNTIYF. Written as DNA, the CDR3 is TGCGCCAGCAGCCGCTACAGGGATGGAAACACCATATATTTT.

CDR3 protein: CSVPTPTNTGELFF. CDR3 in DNA: TGCAGCGTCCCGACACCGACGAACACCGGGGAGCTGTTTTTT. The chain combines TRBV29-1 with TRBJ2-2; D remains unclear. V lost 6 bases to trimming and J lost 0 bases, with 11 bases between them. Per the germline V gene, CDR1 is SQVTM and CDR2 is ANQGSEA. The CDR3 is 14 amino acids.

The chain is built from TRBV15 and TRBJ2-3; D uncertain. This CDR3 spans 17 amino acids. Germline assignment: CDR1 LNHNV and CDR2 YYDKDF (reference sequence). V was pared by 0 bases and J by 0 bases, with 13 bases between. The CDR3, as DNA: TGTGCCACCAGCAGAGATCCCGGCGGTCGTAGCACAGATACGCAGTATTTT. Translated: CATSRDPGGRSTDTQYF.

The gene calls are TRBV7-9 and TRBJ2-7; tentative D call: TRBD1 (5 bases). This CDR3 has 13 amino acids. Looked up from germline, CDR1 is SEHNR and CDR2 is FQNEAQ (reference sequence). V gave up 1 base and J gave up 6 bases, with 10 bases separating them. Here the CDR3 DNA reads TGTGCCAGCAGCTTAGAAGGGGCAGGCGAGCAGTACTTC. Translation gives CASSLEGAGEQYF.

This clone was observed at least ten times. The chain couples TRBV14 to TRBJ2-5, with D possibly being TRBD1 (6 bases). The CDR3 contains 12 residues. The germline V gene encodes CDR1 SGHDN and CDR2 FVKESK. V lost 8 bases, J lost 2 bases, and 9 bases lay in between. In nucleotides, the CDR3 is TGTGCCAGCCAGGGGTGGCAAGAGACCCAGTACTTC. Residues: CASQGWQETQYF.

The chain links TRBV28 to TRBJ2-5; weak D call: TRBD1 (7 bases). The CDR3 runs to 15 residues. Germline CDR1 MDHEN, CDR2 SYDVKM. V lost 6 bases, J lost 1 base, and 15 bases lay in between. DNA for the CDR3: TGTGCCAGCAGCCCTGGGGGGACAGCCCAAGAGACCCAGTACTTC. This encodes CASSPGGTAQETQYF.

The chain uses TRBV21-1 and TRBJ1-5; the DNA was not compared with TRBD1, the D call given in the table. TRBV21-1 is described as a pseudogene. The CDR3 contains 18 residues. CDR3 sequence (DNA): TGTGCCAGCAGCAACTGTTATTGGACAGGGGGCCCCAATCAGCCCCAGCATTTT. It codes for CASSNCYWTGGPNQPQHF.

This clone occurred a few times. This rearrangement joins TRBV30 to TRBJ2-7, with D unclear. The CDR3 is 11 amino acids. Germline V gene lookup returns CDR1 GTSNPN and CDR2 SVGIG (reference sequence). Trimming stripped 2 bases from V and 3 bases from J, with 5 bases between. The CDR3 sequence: CAWSIIYEQYF. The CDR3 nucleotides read TGTGCCTGGAGTATCATCTACGAGCAGTACTTC.

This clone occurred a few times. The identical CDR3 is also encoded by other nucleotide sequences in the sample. CDR3 amino acids: CASSLRGTSYEQYF. The CDR3, as DNA: TGTGCCAGCAGCTTAAGGGGAACCTCCTACGAGCAGTACTTC. This sequence joins TRBV13 and TRBJ2-7; TRBD1 is a possible D gene (5 bases). Per the germline V gene, CDR1 is PRHDT and CDR2 is FYEKMQ (reference sequence). Trimming removed 2 bases from V and 0 bases from J, with 8 bases in between. The CDR3 sequence is 14 residues long.

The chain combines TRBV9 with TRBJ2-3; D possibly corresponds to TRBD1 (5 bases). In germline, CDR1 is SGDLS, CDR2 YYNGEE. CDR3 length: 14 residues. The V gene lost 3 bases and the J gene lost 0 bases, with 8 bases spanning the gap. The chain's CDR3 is CASSGQTSTDTQYF. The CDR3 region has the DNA TGTGCCAGCAGCGGACAGACTAGCACAGATACGCAGTATTTT.

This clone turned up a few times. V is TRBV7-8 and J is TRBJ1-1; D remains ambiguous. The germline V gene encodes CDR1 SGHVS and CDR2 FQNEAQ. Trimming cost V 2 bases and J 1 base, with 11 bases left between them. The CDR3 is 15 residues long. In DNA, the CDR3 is TGTGCCAGCAGCTTAAGGGTGAGGAAGAACACTGAAGCTTTCTTT. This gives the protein CASSLRVRKNTEAFF.

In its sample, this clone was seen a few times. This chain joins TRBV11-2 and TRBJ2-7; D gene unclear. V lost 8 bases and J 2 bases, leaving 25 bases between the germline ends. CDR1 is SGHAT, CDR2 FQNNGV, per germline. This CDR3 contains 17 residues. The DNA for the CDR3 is TGTGCCAGCCGACCTCTTAGAATTTCACGGACGGCCTACGAGCAGTACTTC. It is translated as CASRPLRISRTAYEQYF. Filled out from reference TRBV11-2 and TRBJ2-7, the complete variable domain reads EAGVAQSPRYKIIEKRQSVAFWCNPISGHATLYWYQQILGQGPKLLIQFQNNGVVDDSQLPKDRFSAERLKGVDSTLKIQPAKLEDSAVYLCASRPLRISRTAYEQYFGPGTRLTVT.

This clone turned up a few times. CDR3 amino acids: CASSSLAGTYNEQFF. The DNA for the CDR3 is TGTGCCAGCAGCTCCCTAGCGGGGACCTACAATGAGCAGTTCTTC. J is TRBJ2-1 and V is TRBV7-2; 9 bases line up with TRBD2. CDR1 and CDR2 from the germline V gene are SGHTA and FQGNSA. V lost 4 bases to trimming and J lost 2 bases; unmatched junction nucleotides: 3. CDR3 size: 15 residues.

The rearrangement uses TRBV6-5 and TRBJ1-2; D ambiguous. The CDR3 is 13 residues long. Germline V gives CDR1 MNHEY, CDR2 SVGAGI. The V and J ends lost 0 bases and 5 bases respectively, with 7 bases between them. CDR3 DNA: TGTGCCAGCAGTTACTCCGCCTTTTATGGCTACACCTTC. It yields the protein CASSYSAFYGYTF.